Shown below are 17 T cell receptor beta chains from a single sample sequenced in a study of T cells expressing NK-cell markers. TCRdb re-called the 5' RACE reads and gives one entry per CDR3 protein, without DNA. In total, the table holds fewer than 550,000 distinct CDR3 sequences. The material sequenced was blood T cells: a sorted CD56 or NKG2C T cell subset, CD4+ or CD8+ T cells, or bulk PBMC T cells (not recorded which). These receptors were obtained from a woman aged 45-65 years in good health.

The chain recombines TRBV5-1 with TRBJ2-3. The CDR3 contains 12 residues. CDR1 and CDR2 from the germline V gene are SGHRS and YFSETQ. The CDR3 protein is CASKRDTDTQYF.

The V and J genes are TRBV24-1 and TRBJ2-1; TCRdb returns TRBD1, unconfirmable since there is no DNA. Germline values: CDR1 KGHDR, CDR2 SFDVKD. The CDR3 runs 20 residues. CDR3 region: CATSDPLKGGQARSYNEQFF.

V is TRBV5-1 and J is TRBJ2-7. CDR3 length equals 12 residues. Germline V gene data show CDR1 as SGHRS and CDR2 as YFSETQ. CDR3 loop: CASSSTESEQYF.

V usage is TRBV14 and J usage is TRBJ2-3; the TRBD2 assignment by TCRdb is unverifiable without DNA. This CDR3 is built from 19 residues. Germline lookup yields CDR1 SGHDN and CDR2 FVKESK. CDR3: CASSQGLAGGKRSTDTQCF.

The chain is built from TRBV7-9 and TRBJ1-5; TCRdb indicates TRBD1, and absent DNA this call remains unverified. CDR1 and CDR2 from the germline V gene are SEHNR and FQNEAQ (reference sequence). This CDR3 has 14 amino acids. Here the CDR3 reads CASSPPGHNQPQHF.

This chain uses TRBV5-1 with TRBJ1-1; the TCRdb call, TRBD1, lacks DNA for checking. The CDR3 consists of 15 residues. The germline V gene encodes CDR1 SGHRS and CDR2 YFSETQ. The CDR3 sequence is CASSLVFPGATEAFF.

The rearrangement links TRBV3-1 to TRBJ2-1; the D gene TCRdb calls, TRBD2, cannot be checked with no DNA. CDR3 length: 13 residues. Germline V gene data show CDR1 as LGHDT and CDR2 as YNNKEL (reference sequence). CDR3 in amino acids: CASSPPPSNEQFF.

The chain carries TRBV10-3 and TRBJ2-2; TCRdb's D call, TRBD2, is unchecked because there is no DNA. Per the germline V gene, CDR1 is ENHRY and CDR2 is SYGVKD. This CDR3 is 13 amino acids long. CDR3 residues: CAITEGNTGELFF.

The chain links TRBV10-3 to TRBJ2-1; TCRdb returns TRBD1, unconfirmable since there is no DNA. Germline V gene data show CDR1 as ENHRY and CDR2 as SYGVKD. The CDR3 consists of 13 residues. The CDR3 loop is CAIEAGPGGEQFF.

The genes are TRBV5-1 and TRBJ2-5; the D gene TCRdb calls, TRBD1, cannot be checked with no DNA. Germline V lookup: CDR1 SGHRS, CDR2 YFSETQ. The CDR3 is 15 residues long. CDR3 sequence: CASSSDEGAGETQYF.

CDR3 residues: CASRKGTSGAYEQYF. The chain has TRBV12-3 or TRBV12-4 and TRBJ2-7; the D call from TCRdb, TRBD2, cannot be confirmed without DNA. The CDR3 consists of 15 residues.

The V and J genes are TRBV30 and TRBJ2-2; TCRdb returns TRBD1, unconfirmable since there is no DNA. The germline V gene has CDR1 GTSNPN and CDR2 SVGIG (reference sequence). This CDR3 contains 14 residues. The CDR3 here is CAWLNRQGRLELFF.

The rearrangement joins TRBV19 to TRBJ1-2; TCRdb indicates TRBD1, and absent DNA this call remains unverified. There are 11 residues in the CDR3. Germline loops: CDR1 LNHDA, CDR2 SQIVND (reference sequence). The CDR3 protein is CASGGNYGYTF.

The chain is built from TRBV5-1 and TRBJ2-3; TCRdb designates TRBD2, a call that cannot be tested without DNA. The CDR3 runs 15 residues. Germline CDR1 SGHRS, CDR2 YFSETQ. The CDR3 loop is CASSLLGPNTDTQYF.

J is TRBJ2-1 and V is TRBV24-1; TCRdb calls TRBD1, which cannot be checked without DNA. Germline V lookup: CDR1 KGHDR, CDR2 SFDVKD. The CDR3 loop spans 16 amino acids. The CDR3 spells CATSLTGTGKYNEQFF.

The gene calls are TRBV7-8 and TRBJ2-5. The CDR3 is made up of 15 amino acids. Germline V gene lookup returns CDR1 SGHVS and CDR2 FQNEAQ. The CDR3 sequence is CASSFSSKAQETQYF.

The chain has TRBV5-1 and TRBJ1-5; TCRdb lists TRBD1, though no DNA is available to test this call. Germline CDR1 is SGHRS and CDR2 is YFSETQ. The CDR3 runs to 16 residues. The CDR3 sequence: CASSLGTGGGIQPQHF.